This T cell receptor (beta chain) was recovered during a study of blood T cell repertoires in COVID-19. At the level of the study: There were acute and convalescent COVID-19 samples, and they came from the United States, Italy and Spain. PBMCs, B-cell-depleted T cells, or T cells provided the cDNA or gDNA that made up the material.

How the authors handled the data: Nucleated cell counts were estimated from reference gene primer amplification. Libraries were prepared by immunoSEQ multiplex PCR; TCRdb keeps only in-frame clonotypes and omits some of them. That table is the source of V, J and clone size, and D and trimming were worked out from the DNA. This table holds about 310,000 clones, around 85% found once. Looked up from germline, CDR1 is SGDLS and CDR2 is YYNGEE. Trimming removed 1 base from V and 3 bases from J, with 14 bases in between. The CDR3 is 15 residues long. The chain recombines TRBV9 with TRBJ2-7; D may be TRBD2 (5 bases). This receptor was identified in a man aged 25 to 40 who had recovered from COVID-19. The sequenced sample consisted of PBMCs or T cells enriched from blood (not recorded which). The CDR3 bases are TGTGCCAGCAGCGTAAGTGCGGGCACAATCTACGAGCAGTACTTC. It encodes CASSVSAGTIYEQYF.